Below, 20 T cell receptor beta chains from the same sample are listed, as sequenced in a study of graft-versus-host responses after intestinal transplantation listed by TCRdb under 2021. Taken with the paper, the label for time point translates to: cells obtained before transplantation from donor or recipient. The library came from the immunoSEQ multiplex PCR assay. The source is immuneACCESS, and TCRdb retained only in-frame sequences with V and J called. Part of the clones is not carried over; for the studies checked, unresolved V genes explain less than half of this, and the remainder is unexplained. For this sample there are 85,000 to 130,000 clones; more than 85% appear just once. Clones ranked in the top ten supply 0.9% of the sample. What these receptors recognize is not known. The sequencing used unstimulated CD4+ T cells sorted from spleen or lymph node cells, collected before intestinal transplant. These receptor sequences come from a human donor who received an intestinal transplant.

The chain couples TRBV10-1 to TRBJ2-3; D gene ambiguous. Germline V gene data show CDR1 as WNHNN and CDR2 as SYGVQD (reference sequence). The CDR3 runs 13 residues. The V end was cut by 6 bases, the J end by 1 base, with 8 bases between. In nucleotides, the CDR3 is TGCGCCAGCAGCCCTCTGCGCACAGATACGCAGTATTTT. As protein: CASSPLRTDTQYF.

This chain uses TRBV2 with TRBJ1-2; D possibly corresponds to TRBD1 (5 bases). The V gene lost 2 bases and the J gene lost 1 base, with 14 bases spanning the gap. Looked up from germline, CDR1 is SNHLY and CDR2 is FYNNEI. The CDR3 consists of 16 residues. CDR3 nucleotides: TGTGCCAGCAGTGAATGGGACTTACCCGGTAACTATGGCTACACCTTC. Residues: CASSEWDLPGNYGYTF.

This clone was picked up a small number of times. The V and J genes are TRBV30 and TRBJ1-4, with a tentative D call TRBD1 (5 bases). The CDR3 spans 13 residues. V gave up 0 bases and J gave up 7 bases, with 9 bases separating them. CDR1 and CDR2 (germline): GTSNPN, SVGIG (reference sequence). The CDR3 reads CAWSVNRIEKLFF. CDR3 nucleotide sequence: TGTGCCTGGAGTGTGAACAGGATTGAAAAACTGTTTTTT.

The rearrangement joins TRBV15 to TRBJ2-7; D possibly corresponds to TRBD1 (5 bases). Germline CDR1 reads LNHNV; CDR2 reads YYDKDF (reference sequence). V was shortened by 1 base and J by 3 bases, with 13 bases between the two germline ends. The CDR3 extends over 15 amino acids. In DNA form, the CDR3 reads TGTGCCACCAGCAGAGGCCCGGACACGGGCTACGAGCAGTACTTC. Amino acids: CATSRGPDTGYEQYF.

The chain recombines TRBV6-1 with TRBJ2-7, with 8 bases that match TRBD1. The CDR3 is 15 residues long. Germline CDR1 and CDR2: MNHNS and SASEGT. Losses at the gene ends were 2 bases for V and 5 bases for J; bases not matched to a gene: 8. CDR3 nucleotide sequence: TGTGCCAGCAGTGAACTAGACAGGGGCCCCCACGAGCAGTACTTC. This encodes CASSELDRGPHEQYF.

The chain is built from TRBV6-6 and TRBJ1-1; 10 nucleotides line up with TRBD1. V shed 0 bases, J shed 4 bases, and the junction held 2 bases outside the gene matches. Germline lookup yields CDR1 MNHNY and CDR2 SVGAGI (reference sequence). This CDR3 has 15 residues. CDR3 residues: CASSYSRTGGTEAFF. The CDR3, as DNA: TGTGCCAGCAGTTACTCAAGGACAGGGGGCACTGAAGCTTTCTTT.

The V call is TRBV9, the J call TRBJ2-4; a possible D gene is TRBD2 (6 bases). This CDR3 is 13 amino acids long. The V gene lost 3 bases and the J gene lost 3 bases, with 7 bases spanning the gap. Germline V gene data show CDR1 as SGDLS and CDR2 as YYNGEE. The CDR3 DNA follows: TGTGCCAGCAGCGGGGGAGGCAAAAACATTCAGTACTTC. Translating it yields CASSGGGKNIQYF.

The V and J genes are TRBV7-9 and TRBJ2-5; D uncertain. The germline gives CDR1 SEHNR, CDR2 FQNEAQ (reference sequence). The CDR3 has 14 residues. The V and J ends lost 5 bases and 5 bases respectively, with 15 bases between them. The CDR3 nucleotides read TGTGCCAGCAGCGACCGGGCCCGTCAGGAGACCCAGTACTTC. Translated: CASSDRARQETQYF. Looking up the rest from reference TRBV7-9 and TRBJ2-5 gives the full variable domain: DTGVSQNPRHKITKRGQNVTFRCDPISEHNRLYWYRQTLGQGPEFLTYFQNEAQLEKSRLLSDRFSAERPKGSFSTLEIQRTEQGDSAMYLCASSDRARQETQYFGPGTRLLVL.

V is TRBV11-2 and J is TRBJ2-2, with D maybe TRBD1 (5 bases). CDR1 and CDR2 (germline): SGHAT, FQNNGV. Trimming took 5 bases from V and 0 from J, leaving 10 bases between them. The CDR3 runs 15 residues. This CDR3 reads CASSLGHTNTGELFF. In DNA form, the CDR3 reads TGTGCCAGCAGCCTCGGACACACGAACACCGGGGAGCTGTTTTTT.

The J gene is TRBJ2-1, the V gene TRBV7-3; D is unclear. Trimming removed 3 bases from V and 7 bases from J, with 10 bases in between. CDR3 length equals 13 residues. Germline assignment: CDR1 SGHTA and CDR2 FQGTGA. In DNA, the CDR3 is TGTGCCAGCAGCTTGCAGACTCGGAATGAGCAGTTCTTC. Its translation is CASSLQTRNEQFF.

This sequence joins TRBV5-1 and TRBJ2-3, with TRBD1 matching over 7 bases. Germline V CDR1 and CDR2: SGHRS, YFSETQ. The CDR3 is 16 amino acids. Unmatched junction bases numbered 5, after V lost 1 base and J lost 0 bases. The CDR3, as DNA: TGCGCCAGCAGCTTGCGACAGGGATCTAGCACAGATACGCAGTATTTT. As protein: CASSLRQGSSTDTQYF.

The V gene is TRBV6-7, the J gene TRBJ2-1; 8 bases align to TRBD2. TRBV6-7 is treated as an ORF (open reading frame) with a function not yet certain. The CDR3 is made up of 14 amino acids. The ends lost 8 bases at V and 6 bases at J; junction bases unmatched: 9. Here the CDR3 DNA reads TGTGCCAGCGAGGTACTAGCGGAAGGCAATGAGCAGTTCTTC. It specifies CASEVLAEGNEQFF.

V gene TRBV27 combines with J gene TRBJ2-7; 7 bases are shared with TRBD1. Germline V gene lookup returns CDR1 MNHEY and CDR2 SMNVEV (reference sequence). The V and J ends lost 8 bases and 2 bases, in that order; junction bases with no gene match: 9. This CDR3 comprises 14 residues. CDR3 region: CASRQTGPTYEQYF. CDR3 in DNA: TGTGCCAGCCGTCAGACAGGGCCCACCTACGAGCAGTACTTC.

The chain carries TRBV15 and TRBJ1-5; D is unclear. CDR3 length: 15 residues. Per germline, CDR1 LNHNV and CDR2 YYDKDF (reference sequence). The germline V and J ends were trimmed by 0 bases and 11 bases, with 17 bases remaining between them. CDR3 nucleotides: TGTGCCACCAGCAGAGATAAGGCACCCCGGCAAGCCCAGCATTTT. Its protein product is CATSRDKAPRQAQHF.

This clone is a singleton in its sample. This sequence joins TRBV5-4 and TRBJ1-4; maybe TRBD1 (6 bases). V was trimmed by 4 bases and J by 4 bases, leaving 14 bases between them. Germline CDR1 and CDR2: SGHNT and YYREEE (reference sequence). The CDR3 sequence is 15 residues long. The CDR3 region is CASSRQAGFNEKLFF. As DNA, the CDR3 is TGTGCCAGCAGCAGACAGGCAGGGTTTAATGAAAAACTGTTTTTT.

The genes are TRBV11-2 and TRBJ2-7; 9 nucleotides match TRBD1. Trimming cost V 3 bases and J 3 bases; bases outside gene matches: 9. Germline V gene sequence: CDR1 SGHAT, CDR2 FQNNGV. This CDR3 is 16 amino acids long. CDR3 nucleotides: TGTGCCAGCAGCTTGAGGACCGGGACAGGGCGCTACGAGCAGTACTTC. This gives the protein CASSLRTGTGRYEQYF. Using reference TRBV11-2 and TRBJ2-7 for the parts outside the CDR3, the full variable domain is EAGVAQSPRYKIIEKRQSVAFWCNPISGHATLYWYQQILGQGPKLLIQFQNNGVVDDSQLPKDRFSAERLKGVDSTLKIQPAKLEDSAVYLCASSLRTGTGRYEQYFGPGTRLTVT.

This clone was picked up one time. The CDR3: CASSPGLAGGSQETQYF. The CDR3 region has the DNA TGTGCCAGCAGCCCGGGACTAGCGGGAGGCTCCCAAGAGACCCAGTACTTC. The chain is built from TRBV5-4 and TRBJ2-5; the match to TRBD2 covers 15 bases. CDR3 length: 17 residues. Germline assignment: CDR1 SGHNT and CDR2 YYREEE (reference sequence). After removal of 4 bases from V and 1 base from J, the junction contained 5 bases not matched to a gene.

The rearrangement links TRBV13 to TRBJ1-5; D may be TRBD1 (5 bases). V was pared by 2 bases and J by 2 bases, with 16 bases between. This CDR3 spans 17 amino acids. Germline V gene data show CDR1 as PRHDT and CDR2 as FYEKMQ (reference sequence). The CDR3 sequence is CASSLTQGSRGNQPQHF. CDR3 nucleotides: TGTGCCAGCAGCTTAACACAAGGATCCAGGGGCAATCAGCCCCAGCATTTT.

In DNA, the CDR3 is TGTGCCAGCAGTCCCCCTCTGACTAGCGGGGGACCCTACGAGCAGTACTTC. Its translation: CASSPPLTSGGPYEQYF. The chain uses TRBV27 and TRBJ2-7; 12 nucleotides align to TRBD2. The CDR3 is 17 amino acids. After removal of 5 bases from V and 2 bases from J, the junction contained 10 bases not matched to a gene. The germline CDR1 and CDR2 sequences are MNHEY and SMNVEV (reference sequence).

The V and J genes are TRBV18 and TRBJ1-3; no definite D call. Looked up from germline, CDR1 is KGHSH and CDR2 is LQKENI. The CDR3 covers 15 residues. Trimming pared 6 bases from V and 0 bases from J, leaving 12 bases between. CDR3 amino acids: CASSSVSRSGNTIYF. In DNA form, the CDR3 reads TGTGCCAGCTCTAGTGTGAGTCGCTCTGGAAACACCATATATTTT.